This entry is about one T cell receptor (beta chain). TCRdb's copy holds only in-frame clones and misses some; the assay was immunoSEQ multiplex PCR. The top ten hold about 8.3% of the sample, which has over 150,000 clones, less than 90% seen once. These data come from a study of blood T cell repertoires in COVID-19. The sequenced sample consisted of peripheral blood. The sequence came from a woman in her 70s with COVID-19, enrolled during active disease.

CDR3 sequence: CATARDRQAGELFF. CDR3 bases: TGTGCCACCGCCCGGGACAGGCAAGCCGGGGAGCTGTTTTTT. The chain is built from TRBV5-4 and TRBJ2-2, with TRBD1 matching over 8 bases. CDR3 length: 14 amino acids. Germline loops: CDR1 SGHNT, CDR2 YYREEE (reference sequence). The V gene end was trimmed by 9 bases and the J gene end by 6 bases; junction bases not matched to a gene: 10.